Included here is one T cell receptor (beta chain) sequence, with context. The data derive from a study of blood T cell repertoires in COVID-19. This CDR3 has 16 amino acids. Germline V gene sequence: CDR1 KGHSH, CDR2 LQKENI. The V segment lost 4 bases and the J segment 0 bases; nucleotides outside the gene matches: 4. Repertoires were generated with immunoSEQ multiplex PCR, while TCRdb's copy carries only in-frame clones and drops some. The sample includes a few hundred thousand clones, about 85% seen only once; the top ten take approximately 6%. The chain is built from TRBV18 and TRBJ1-4, with 8 bases matching TRBD1. What was sequenced was PBMCs or T cells enriched from blood (not recorded which). The sequence was collected from a woman aged 30 to 39 who had recovered from COVID-19. CDR3 nucleotide sequence: TGTGCCAGCTCACGGGGACAGGTTGCAACTAATGAAAAACTGTTTTTT. This codes for CASSRGQVATNEKLFF.